This entry lists 26 T cell receptor beta chains sequenced from one sample in a study of shared clonotypes between healthy human individuals. Sequencing was performed with immunoSEQ multiplex PCR; in TCRdb, only in-frame clones are kept and a portion is missing. Here the sample spans fewer than 3 million clones, under 95% being singletons. What was sequenced was naive CD4+ T cells from PBMCs. The subset denotes: CD45RA+ positively selected. The receptors shown here come from a man younger than 30 in good health. Some clones in this sample may be carry-over from other donors' samples.

Written as DNA, the CDR3 is TGCAGCGTTAGCAGGCGCAATGAAAAACTGTTTTTT. Amino acids: CSVSRRNEKLFF. V usage is TRBV29-1 and J usage is TRBJ1-4; D unclear. The germline V and J ends were trimmed by 5 bases and 5 bases, with 9 bases remaining between them. In germline, CDR1 is SQVTM, CDR2 ANQGSEA. The CDR3 loop spans 12 amino acids.

The CDR3 sequence is CASSLAGRTDTQYF. The DNA for the CDR3 is TGTGCCAGCAGTCTGGCGGGAAGAACAGATACGCAGTATTTT. V and J are TRBV28 and TRBJ2-3; D is perhaps TRBD2 (6 bases). V lost 5 bases and J 3 bases, leaving 12 bases between the germline ends. The CDR3 runs 14 residues. Per the germline V gene, CDR1 is MDHEN and CDR2 is SYDVKM.

The chain couples TRBV7-7 to TRBJ2-2; D is unresolved. The CDR3 consists of 15 residues. Trimming took off 1 base at V and 3 bases at J, with 9 bases between the two ends. Germline CDR1 is SSHAT and CDR2 is FNYEAQ (reference sequence). For the CDR3, the DNA is TGTGCCAGCAGCTTAGGCCAGCCGGACACCGGGGAGCTGTTTTTT. Encoded protein: CASSLGQPDTGELFF.

This chain connects TRBV6-6 to TRBJ2-7; unclear D gene. The germline V gene has CDR1 MNHNY and CDR2 SVGAGI (reference sequence). The CDR3 is 14 residues long. Trimming left V 2 bases short and J 1 base short, with 9 bases between. DNA of the CDR3: TGTGCCAGCAGTTACGAAGGATTGTCCTACGAGCAGTACTTC. This gives the protein CASSYEGLSYEQYF.

As for this clone: Other DNA sequences in the sample encode the same CDR3. The chain links TRBV6-1 to TRBJ1-5; no clear D. Trimming left V 0 bases short and J 7 bases short, with 4 bases between. This CDR3 spans 12 amino acids. Germline values: CDR1 MNHNS, CDR2 SASEGT. The CDR3 here is CASSEARQPQHF. CDR3 nucleotides: TGTGCCAGCAGTGAAGCTCGGCAGCCCCAGCATTTT.

V usage is TRBV7-2 and J usage is TRBJ2-3; D not resolved. This CDR3 has 16 amino acids. With 2 bases removed from V and 2 bases from J, the gap between germline ends came to 14 bases. Per the germline V gene, CDR1 is SGHTA and CDR2 is FQGNSA. CDR3 nucleotide sequence: TGTGCCAGCAGCTTAATGTTGGCGGTAAACACAGATACGCAGTATTTT. Translating it yields CASSLMLAVNTDTQYF.

The rearrangement joins TRBV9 to TRBJ1-2, with 9 bases that match TRBD1. Trimming removed 4 bases from V and 8 bases from J; junction bases left unmatched: 6. Germline V gene sequence: CDR1 SGDLS, CDR2 YYNGEE. CDR3 length equals 13 residues. The CDR3 spells CASSKGTGKGYTF. The CDR3 DNA reads TGTGCCAGCAGCAAGGGGACAGGGAAAGGCTACACCTTC.

The V gene is TRBV28, the J gene TRBJ2-7; perhaps TRBD2 as D (5 bases). The CDR3 extends over 15 amino acids. V lost 6 bases, J lost 0 bases, and 15 bases lay in between. The germline gives CDR1 MDHEN, CDR2 SYDVKM. The CDR3 DNA reads as TGTGCCAGCAGCATTCCGGGAACAAACTCCTACGAGCAGTACTTC. It codes for CASSIPGTNSYEQYF.

The rearrangement links TRBV5-4 to TRBJ1-1, with D possibly matching TRBD1 (6 bases). V lost 0 bases, J lost 4 bases, and 10 bases lay in between. CDR3 size: 14 residues. Germline V lookup: CDR1 SGHNT, CDR2 YYREEE (reference sequence). CDR3 nucleotides: TGTGCCAGCAGCTTGGGGGGGGCACTCACTGAAGCTTTCTTT. Residues: CASSLGGALTEAFF.

The rearrangement joins TRBV29-1 to TRBJ2-1; D is perhaps TRBD1 or TRBD2 (5 bases each). Trimming left V 6 bases short and J 7 bases short, with 16 bases between. CDR3 length equals 13 residues. CDR1 SQVTM and CDR2 ANQGSEA come from the germline V gene. CDR3 protein: CSVLTDWGNEQFF. CDR3 in DNA: TGCAGCGTCCTGACAGACTGGGGGAATGAGCAGTTCTTC.

The V call is TRBV9, the J call TRBJ2-1; weak D call: TRBD2 (5 bases). The V gene lost 7 bases and the J gene lost 0 bases, with 14 bases spanning the gap. The CDR3 length is 15 residues. Germline CDR1 reads SGDLS; CDR2 reads YYNGEE. The CDR3 reads CASARDGSSYNEQFF. DNA of the CDR3: TGTGCCAGCGCAAGGGATGGGAGCTCCTACAATGAGCAGTTCTTC.

The V gene is TRBV4-1, the J gene TRBJ2-1; perhaps TRBD1 as D (6 bases). This CDR3 region has 16 residues. V shed 4 bases and J shed 7 bases, with 20 bases lying between them. CDR1 MGHRA and CDR2 YSYEKL come from the germline V gene. The CDR3 loop is CASSPSGAAISNEQFF. CDR3 DNA: TGCGCCAGCAGCCCCTCAGGGGCCGCCATATCTAATGAGCAGTTCTTC.

The chain employs TRBV4-1 and TRBJ1-3, with 8 bases identical to TRBD1. Germline CDR1 reads MGHRA; CDR2 reads YSYEKL. V lost 1 base to trimming and J lost 4 bases; unmatched junction nucleotides: 12. This CDR3 spans 18 amino acids. The CDR3 reads CASSQGGGQGAQGNTIYF. DNA for the CDR3: TGCGCCAGCAGCCAAGGGGGGGGGCAGGGGGCGCAGGGAAACACCATATATTTT.

The rearrangement links TRBV10-3 to TRBJ1-4; 7 nucleotides align to TRBD1. Trimming at V came to 8 bases and at J to 0 bases, leaving 6 bases not matched to a gene. The germline V gene encodes CDR1 ENHRY and CDR2 SYGVKD. This CDR3 region has 15 residues. CDR3 region: CAIGDSLATNEKLFF. The CDR3 DNA sequence: TGTGCCATCGGGGACAGCCTCGCAACTAATGAAAAACTGTTTTTT.

The V gene is TRBV29-1, the J gene TRBJ1-2; no firm D call. Germline V gene sequence: CDR1 SQVTM, CDR2 ANQGSEA. The V gene lost 7 bases and the J gene lost 0 bases, with 12 bases spanning the gap. The CDR3 covers 13 residues. CDR3 in DNA: TGCAGCGCAAGGGCAGACGCTAACTATGGCTACACCTTC. Amino acids: CSARADANYGYTF.

The rearrangement uses TRBV20-1 and TRBJ2-1, with D unclear. CDR3 length: 10 amino acids. The V end was cut by 5 bases, the J end by 7 bases, with 6 bases between. Germline CDR1 reads DFQATT; CDR2 reads SNEGSKA (reference sequence). The CDR3: CSADFNEQFF. The DNA for the CDR3 is TGCAGTGCTGACTTTAATGAGCAGTTCTTC.

The CDR3 sequence: CASAPSGIVNYEQYF. In DNA form, the CDR3 reads TGTGCCAGCGCCCCTAGCGGGATAGTAAACTACGAGCAGTACTTC. V usage is TRBV6-1 and J usage is TRBJ2-7; TRBD2 agrees at 9 bases. The CDR3 contains 15 residues. In germline, CDR1 is MNHNS, CDR2 SASEGT. With V trimmed by 8 bases and J by 3 bases, 11 bases remained unmatched.

The chain couples TRBV28 to TRBJ1-2, with TRBD1 matching 12 bases. The CDR3 totals 15 residues. Germline CDR1 reads MDHEN; CDR2 reads SYDVKM. V lost 4 bases and J lost 7; bases outside the gene matches: 7. In DNA, the CDR3 is TGTGCCAGCAGTTCCCCGGGACAGGGGGCCGGTGGCTACACCTTC. Translation: CASSSPGQGAGGYTF.

DNA for the CDR3: TGTGCCAGCTCACCAATCGCTAGCGGGACCCGCGGGGAGCAGTACTTC. Translating gives CASSPIASGTRGEQYF. This chain connects TRBV18 to TRBJ2-7; 9 bases are shared with TRBD2. Trimming took 2 bases from V and 7 from J; bases not matched to a gene: 12. This CDR3 has 16 amino acids. The germline CDR1 and CDR2 sequences are KGHSH and LQKENI.

J is TRBJ2-7 and V is TRBV6-6; a weak D match, TRBD2 (6 bases). Germline loops: CDR1 MNHNY, CDR2 SVGAGI (reference sequence). Trimming removed 6 bases from V and 0 bases from J, with 15 bases in between. CDR3 length: 15 amino acids. The CDR3 DNA sequence: TGTGCCAGCAGCGACCGGGCGGGGATCTCCTACGAGCAGTACTTC. Translated: CASSDRAGISYEQYF.

This chain links TRBV9 with TRBJ1-5; tentative D call: TRBD1 (5 bases). Between the trimmed V and J ends, which lost 0 bases and 9 bases, there was a span of 16 bases. The CDR3 has 15 residues. Germline lookup yields CDR1 SGDLS and CDR2 YYNGEE. CDR3 sequence: CASSVDSGGDAPQHF. The CDR3 nucleotides read TGTGCCAGCAGCGTAGACTCCGGGGGGGACGCGCCCCAGCATTTT.

V and J are TRBV9 and TRBJ2-5; 14 nucleotides agree with TRBD2. The germline CDR1 and CDR2 sequences are SGDLS and YYNGEE. The CDR3 is 17 residues long. V lost 3 bases, J lost 3 bases, and 7 bases stayed unmatched. In nucleotides, the CDR3 is TGTGCCAGCAGCGCAGGGACTAGCGGGGGTCTAAAAGAGACCCAGTACTTC. It specifies CASSAGTSGGLKETQYF.

The gene calls are TRBV10-3 and TRBJ1-3, with D unresolved. Trimming removed 2 bases at V and 0 bases at J, with 8 bases between. The CDR3 sequence is 15 residues long. Germline lookup yields CDR1 ENHRY and CDR2 SYGVKD. The CDR3 protein is CAISEERYSGNTIYF. DNA of the CDR3: TGTGCCATCAGTGAGGAGCGATACTCTGGAAACACCATATATTTT.

The CDR3: CASSSGAEAGNYEQYF. The CDR3 DNA reads TGTGCCAGCAGCAGTGGAGCTGAAGCGGGGAACTACGAGCAGTACTTC. The rearrangement links TRBV21-1 to TRBJ2-7; the table's D call of TRBD2 was not tested on the DNA. TRBV21-1 is given as a pseudogene. The CDR3 has 16 amino acids.

About this clone itself: This CDR3 is also generated by other DNA sequences in the sample. The chain joins TRBV27 to TRBJ1-2; D is ambiguous. This CDR3 comprises 13 residues. Looked up from germline, CDR1 is MNHEY and CDR2 is SMNVEV (reference sequence). The V gene lost 3 bases and the J gene lost 0 bases, with 5 bases spanning the gap. CDR3 in amino acids: CASSFRANYGYTF. CDR3 DNA sequence: TGTGCCAGCAGTTTTAGGGCTAACTATGGCTACACCTTC.

The chain combines TRBV10-1 with TRBJ2-3, with 9 bases aligning to TRBD1. The V and J ends lost 3 bases and 5 bases, in that order; junction bases with no gene match: 6. Germline V gene data show CDR1 as WNHNN and CDR2 as SYGVQD (reference sequence). This CDR3 has 15 amino acids. The CDR3 sequence: CASSDRTGAKDTQYF. The CDR3 DNA sequence: TGCGCCAGCAGTGATAGGACAGGGGCCAAAGATACGCAGTATTTT.